Presented here are 6 T cell receptor beta chains from one specimen sequenced in a study of monozygotic twins with cystic fibrosis. Assay: immunoSEQ multiplex PCR; the TCRdb copy retains only in-frame clones and omits some. The sample comprises about 29,000 clones, around 81% of which are singletons, and around 1% rests with the top ten. Sequenced input: blood. The receptors stem from a girl aged 2 to 10 with cystic fibrosis.

This chain connects TRBV30 to TRBJ2-1; the D call may be TRBD1 or TRBD2 (5 bases each). The germline gives CDR1 GTSNPN, CDR2 SVGIG (reference sequence). Trimming shortened V by 0 bases and J by 15 bases, and 15 bases separated the two germline ends. This CDR3 is built from 12 residues. The CDR3 nucleotides read TGTGCCTGGAGTGTGGGGACCTTAGGGTCGTTCTTC. Translation gives CAWSVGTLGSFF.

This clone turned up a few times. This chain connects TRBV19 to TRBJ1-1; TRBD1 matches at 8 bases. CDR3 length: 12 amino acids. The V gene end was trimmed by 5 bases and the J gene end by 8 bases; junction bases not matched to a gene: 4. Germline CDR1 and CDR2: LNHDA and SQIVND (reference sequence). The CDR3 DNA follows: TGTGCCAGTAGTTGGACAGGGAGCGAAGCTTTCTTT. This gives the protein CASSWTGSEAFF.

The genes are TRBV29-1 and TRBJ1-1; 10 bases line up with TRBD1. The V gene's germline CDR1 is SQVTM and CDR2 ANQGSEA. Trimming removed 6 bases from V and 4 bases from J; junction bases left unmatched: 17. CDR3 length: 17 amino acids. The CDR3 nucleotides read TGCAGCGTGGCTGGGACAGGGGTTGCCTTCGGGGGCACTGAAGCTTTCTTT. Protein sequence: CSVAGTGVAFGGTEAFF.

This rearrangement joins TRBV30 to TRBJ2-7; D remains ambiguous. The germline V and J ends were trimmed by 0 bases and 4 bases, with 7 bases remaining between them. There are 12 residues in the CDR3. Germline V CDR1 and CDR2: GTSNPN, SVGIG (reference sequence). CDR3: CAWSVRLYEQYF. CDR3 bases: TGTGCCTGGAGTGTGCGTTTGTACGAGCAGTACTTC.

The chain combines TRBV6-5 with TRBJ1-1; 8 nucleotides line up with TRBD1. Germline CDR1 reads MNHEY; CDR2 reads SVGAGI. The CDR3 covers 16 residues. V lost 2 bases and J lost 1; bases outside the gene matches: 6. The CDR3 spells CASSYSRQGPNTEAFF. CDR3 in DNA: TGTGCCAGCAGTTACAGTAGACAGGGGCCGAACACTGAAGCTTTCTTT.

The V and J genes are TRBV5-4 and TRBJ1-2; no firm D call. V was trimmed by 1 base and J by 0 bases, leaving 10 bases between them. Germline CDR1 is SGHNT and CDR2 is YYREEE (reference sequence). CDR3 size: 15 residues. The CDR3 region is CASSLRRETNYGYTF. In nucleotides, the CDR3 is TGTGCCAGCAGCTTGAGGAGAGAAACTAACTATGGCTACACCTTC.